This T cell receptor beta chain was documented in a study of neurological immune-mediated disorders. General study findings and limits: The study found no CDR3 amino acid sequences shared by expanded clones across subjects, suggesting private repertoires in all groups. A possible signature was seen in one related-CDR3 cluster, into which phylogenetic grouping placed the repertoires of 18 of 34 multiple sclerosis patients.

TCRdb re-called the 5' RACE reads with MiXCR, one entry per CDR3 protein. Of approximately 82,000 distinct CDR3 sequences listed, roughly 2.6% are singletons. The germline V gene encodes CDR1 DFQATT and CDR2 SNEGSKA (reference sequence). V was pared by 0 bases and J by 3 bases, with 10 bases of the junction left unmatched. This CDR3 contains 17 residues. Source material was 2 million unsorted PBMCs, stored at -80 °C in RNAlater. The sample holds many counts of this clonotype. Its antigen remains unknown. V and J are TRBV20-1 and TRBJ2-1, with 8 bases fitting TRBD2. This receptor was identified in a woman in her 30s with multiple sclerosis. The specimen was PBMCs. DNA of the CDR3: TGCAGTGCTAGAGATATTAGCGGGACGCCGGTCTACAATGAGCAGTTCTTC. Residues: CSARDISGTPVYNEQFF.